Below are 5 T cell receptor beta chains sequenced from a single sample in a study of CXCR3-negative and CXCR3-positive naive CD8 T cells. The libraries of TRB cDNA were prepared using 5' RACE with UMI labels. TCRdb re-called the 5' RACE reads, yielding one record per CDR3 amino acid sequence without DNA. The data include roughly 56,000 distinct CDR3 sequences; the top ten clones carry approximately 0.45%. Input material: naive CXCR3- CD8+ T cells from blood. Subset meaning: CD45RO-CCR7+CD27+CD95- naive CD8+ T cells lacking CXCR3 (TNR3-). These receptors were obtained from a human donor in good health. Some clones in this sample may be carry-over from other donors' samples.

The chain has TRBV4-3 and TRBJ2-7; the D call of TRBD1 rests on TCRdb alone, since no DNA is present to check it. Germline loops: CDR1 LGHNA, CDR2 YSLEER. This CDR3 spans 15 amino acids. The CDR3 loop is CASSHGQGAGYEQYF.

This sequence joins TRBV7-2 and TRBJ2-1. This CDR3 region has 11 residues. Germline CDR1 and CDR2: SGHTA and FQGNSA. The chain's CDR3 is CASSSFGEQFF.

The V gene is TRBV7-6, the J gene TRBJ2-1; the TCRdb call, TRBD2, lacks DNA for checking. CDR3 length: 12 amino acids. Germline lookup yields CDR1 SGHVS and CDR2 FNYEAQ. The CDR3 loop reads CASSISTSSVFF.

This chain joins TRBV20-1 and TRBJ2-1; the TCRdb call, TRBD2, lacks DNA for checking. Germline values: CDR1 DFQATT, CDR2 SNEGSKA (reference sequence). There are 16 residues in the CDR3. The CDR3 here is CSASDRGYGSYNEQFF.

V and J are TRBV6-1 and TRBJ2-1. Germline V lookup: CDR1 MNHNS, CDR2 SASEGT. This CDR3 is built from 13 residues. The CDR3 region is CASREAVRNEQFF.